This paragraph covers one T cell receptor beta chain sequence. What it binds is unknown. This CDR3 is 14 amino acids long. CDR1 is SGHRS, CDR2 YFSETQ, per germline. This sample is drawn from a study of monozygotic twins with inflammatory bowel disease. Each CDR3 protein gets one entry in TCRdb, which reprocessed the 5' RACE reads and gives no DNA. This sample's table reports around 220,000 distinct CDR3 sequences. Regarding the study as a whole: Differing T cell subtypes remained indistinguishable.

V is TRBV5-1 and J is TRBJ1-6; as DNA is missing, the TRBD1 call by TCRdb cannot be tested. Input material: blood. The clonotype was recovered from a human donor with ulcerative colitis or Crohn's disease, or a healthy co-twin of an affected twin (not recorded which). The CDR3 sequence is CASSSTGGYSPLHF.